The 32 T cell receptor beta chains presented below share a single source sample, sequenced in a study of blood T cell repertoires in COVID-19. Repertoires were generated with immunoSEQ multiplex PCR, while TCRdb's copy carries only in-frame clones and drops some. The data contain hundreds of thousands of clones, 88% of them singletons. The specimen sequenced was peripheral blood. The receptors here all came from a man at least 80 years old with acute or convalescent COVID-19.

The V and J genes are TRBV9 and TRBJ2-2, with 10 bases that match TRBD1. The J segment lost 5 bases and the V segment lost 7 bases, leaving 8 bases of the junction unmatched. Germline V lookup: CDR1 SGDLS, CDR2 YYNGEE. The CDR3 sequence is 15 residues long. The CDR3 loop reads CASCPTGGSTGELFF. CDR3 sequence (DNA): TGTGCCAGCTGCCCGACAGGGGGCTCGACCGGGGAGCTGTTTTTT.

The genes are TRBV27 and TRBJ1-2; 9 bases are a match to TRBD1. CDR1 is MNHEY and CDR2 is SMNVEV in the germline V gene (reference sequence). V gave up 3 bases and J gave up 3 bases; unmatched junction bases: 2. This CDR3 spans 14 amino acids. The CDR3 loop is CASSLDRGYYGYTF. The CDR3, as DNA: TGTGCCAGCAGTTTGGACAGGGGTTACTATGGCTACACCTTC.

The rearrangement uses TRBV5-4 and TRBJ2-5; a possible D gene is TRBD1 (5 bases). Trimming shortened V by 0 bases and J by 3 bases, and 12 bases separated the two germline ends. Germline V gives CDR1 SGHNT, CDR2 YYREEE (reference sequence). This CDR3 has 15 residues. The CDR3 protein is CASSLVGQPKETQYF. In DNA, the CDR3 is TGTGCCAGCAGCTTGGTAGGACAACCTAAAGAGACCCAGTACTTC.

The CDR3 region has the DNA TGTGCCAGCAGCTTGGGACAGAGCTCCTACAATGAGCAGTTCTTC. Amino acid sequence: CASSLGQSSYNEQFF. V usage is TRBV5-8 and J usage is TRBJ2-1; a weak D match, TRBD1 (5 bases). Germline V lookup: CDR1 SGHTS, CDR2 YDEGEE. CDR3 length: 15 amino acids. Trimming took 0 bases from V and 0 from J, leaving 7 bases between them.

The chain uses TRBV29-1 and TRBJ2-2; tentative D call: TRBD1 (6 bases). V lost 5 bases and J lost 4, with 11 bases in between. CDR3 length: 13 residues. The germline CDR1 and CDR2 sequences are SQVTM and ANQGSEA. The CDR3 nucleotides read TGCAGCGTTAAACGGACAGTCACCGGGGAGCTGTTTTTT. This sequence encodes CSVKRTVTGELFF.

This sequence joins TRBV6-5 and TRBJ1-1; D gene uncertain. Germline CDR1 reads MNHEY; CDR2 reads SVGAGI. V dropped 4 bases and J dropped 5 bases, with 20 bases sitting between them. The CDR3 contains 16 residues. The chain's CDR3 is CASSFALRVSKTEAFF. The CDR3 DNA is TGTGCCAGCAGTTTCGCCCTGCGGGTTTCTAAAACTGAAGCTTTCTTT.

The chain recombines TRBV28 with TRBJ2-1, with TRBD1 identical over 7 bases. V trimming: 4 bases; J trimming: 8 bases; junction bases outside the gene matches: 5. The CDR3 has 13 residues. Germline CDR1 reads MDHEN; CDR2 reads SYDVKM. The chain's CDR3 is CASSSTGADEQFF. The CDR3 DNA reads as TGTGCCAGCAGTTCAACAGGGGCGGATGAGCAGTTCTTC. The full variable domain, its missing parts supplied by reference TRBV28 and TRBJ2-1, is DVKVTQSSRYLVKRTGEKVFLECVQDMDHENMFWYRQDPGLGLRLIYFSYDVKMKEKGDIPEGYSVSREKKERFSLILESASTNQTSMYLCASSSTGADEQFFGPGTRLTVL.

The chain carries TRBV20-1 and TRBJ2-3; possibly TRBD2 for D (5 bases). Trimming took off 4 bases at V and 9 bases at J, with 8 bases between the two ends. The length of the CDR3 is 10 residues. The germline V gene encodes CDR1 DFQATT and CDR2 SNEGSKA (reference sequence). The CDR3: CSATPGTQYF. The DNA of the CDR3 is TGCAGTGCTACCCCGGGGACGCAGTATTTT.

Here the CDR3 reads CASSLADGARISGYTF. The CDR3 DNA reads TGCGCCAGCAGCTTGGCCGATGGGGCACGGATTAGCGGCTACACCTTC. V and J are TRBV5-1 and TRBJ1-2, with TRBD1 as a possible D gene (5 bases). V dropped 0 bases and J dropped 8 bases, with 20 bases sitting between them. CDR1 SGHRS and CDR2 YFSETQ come from the germline V gene. The CDR3 covers 16 residues.

V and J are TRBV5-4 and TRBJ2-3, with D hard to call. The germline gives CDR1 SGHNT, CDR2 YYREEE (reference sequence). The CDR3 extends over 15 amino acids. V was cut by 1 base and J by 1 base, with 10 bases left in between. This chain's CDR3 is CASSLLQSGTDTQYF. The CDR3 DNA is TGTGCCAGCAGCTTGTTGCAATCGGGCACAGATACGCAGTATTTT.

The rearrangement joins TRBV7-2 to TRBJ1-5, with 9 bases aligning to TRBD1. CDR1 is SGHTA and CDR2 is FQGNSA in the germline V gene. V lost 5 bases, J lost 5 bases, and 4 bases stayed unmatched. This CDR3 is 14 amino acids long. The CDR3 bases are TGTGCCAGCAGCCCTGGACAGGGGTATCAGCCCCAGCATTTT. It specifies CASSPGQGYQPQHF.

About this clone itself: The limits of the CDR3 on the DNA are not certain, so only TCRdb's listed CDR3 is given. The V and J genes are TRBV18 and TRBJ2-2; the table's D call, TRBD2, has no DNA check behind it. The CDR3 comprises 14 residues, both ends counted. CDR1 is KGHSH, CDR2 LQKENI, per germline. This CDR3 is CASSPPLRAGELFF.

CDR3 residues: CASSWGRRGPETQYF. DNA for the CDR3: TGTGCCAGCAGCTGGGGCCGCAGGGGCCCAGAGACCCAGTACTTC. The chain recombines TRBV5-6 with TRBJ2-5; D perhaps matches TRBD1 (6 bases). The CDR3 runs to 15 residues. The V and J ends lost 3 bases and 4 bases respectively, with 16 bases between them. Germline V gene sequence: CDR1 SGHDT, CDR2 YYEEEE.

The gene calls are TRBV5-1 and TRBJ1-5; D might be TRBD1 (6 bases). The germline V and J ends were trimmed by 0 bases and 3 bases, with 10 bases remaining between them. The germline CDR1 and CDR2 sequences are SGHRS and YFSETQ. The CDR3 is 15 amino acids. The CDR3 sequence: CASSLAAGVNQPQHF. The CDR3 nucleotides read TGCGCCAGCAGCTTGGCCGCAGGGGTCAATCAGCCCCAGCATTTT.

The sample holds one count of this clone. The chain links TRBV6-1 to TRBJ2-7; tentatively, D is TRBD2 (6 bases). Germline V gene lookup returns CDR1 MNHNS and CDR2 SASEGT. This CDR3 is 14 amino acids long. V was trimmed by 5 bases and J by 0 bases, leaving 11 bases between them. The CDR3 protein is CASSWLASSYEQYF. The CDR3 nucleotides are TGTGCCAGCAGTTGGCTAGCGAGCTCCTACGAGCAGTACTTC.

CDR3 residues: CASSSPNRDSNEQFF. CDR3 nucleotide sequence: TGTGCCAGCAGCTCACCAAACCGGGACAGCAATGAGCAGTTCTTC. The chain recombines TRBV7-8 with TRBJ2-1; 7 bases are shared with TRBD1. CDR3 size: 15 residues. Per germline, CDR1 SGHVS and CDR2 FQNEAQ. Trimming took 4 bases from V and 6 from J; bases not matched to a gene: 9. Full variable domain (missing parts from reference TRBV7-8 and TRBJ2-1): GAGVSQSPRYKVAKRGQDVALRCDPISGHVSLFWYQQALGQGPEFLTYFQNEAQLDKSGLPSDRFFAERPEGSVSTLKIQRTQQEDSAVYLCASSSPNRDSNEQFFGPGTRLTVL.

This chain links TRBV6-2 or TRBV6-3 with TRBJ1-1; TRBD1 is a possible D gene (6 bases). Between the trimmed V and J ends, which lost 1 base and 1 base, there was a span of 7 bases. This CDR3 contains 14 residues. CDR1 and CDR2 (germline): MNHEY, SVGEGT. The CDR3 is CASSYLQGNTEAFF. CDR3 bases: TGTGCCAGCAGTTACTTACAGGGGAACACTGAAGCTTTCTTT.

This sequence joins TRBV6-2 or TRBV6-3 and TRBJ2-3, with a tentative D call TRBD1 (6 bases). The CDR3 contains 16 residues. Germline assignment: CDR1 MNHEY and CDR2 SVGEGT. V shed 2 bases and J shed 0 bases, with 12 bases lying between them. The CDR3 bases are TGTGCCAGCAGTTACAGTCAGGGGTACAGCACAGATACGCAGTATTTT. Its protein is CASSYSQGYSTDTQYF.

The table lists this clone with a count of one. The chain joins TRBV4-1 to TRBJ2-6; TRBD1 matches 7 bases. V shed 1 base, J shed 0 bases, and the junction held 6 bases outside the gene matches. The germline gives CDR1 MGHRA, CDR2 YSYEKL. This CDR3 has 18 amino acids. CDR3 sequence (DNA): TGCGCCAGCAGCCAAGTAATGGGACAGTACTCTGGGGCCAACGTCCTGACTTTC. Translation gives CASSQVMGQYSGANVLTF.

The genes are TRBV3-1 (or the pseudogene TRBV3-2) and TRBJ2-3; D not certain. Germline V gene sequence: CDR1 LGHDT, CDR2 YNNKEL (reference sequence). The CDR3 contains 13 residues. V was shortened by 1 base and J by 4 bases, with 6 bases between the two germline ends. The DNA for the CDR3 is TGTGCCAGCAGCCAAGGGCTCTCAGATACGCAGTATTTT. Amino acid sequence: CASSQGLSDTQYF.

This clone was seen only a few times. The chain joins TRBV29-1 to TRBJ2-7; unclear D gene. There are 12 residues in the CDR3. V lost 6 bases, J lost 3 bases, and 12 bases lay in between. In germline, CDR1 is SQVTM, CDR2 ANQGSEA. The CDR3 reads CSVGYEDYEQYF. The CDR3 coding sequence is TGCAGCGTCGGTTACGAGGACTACGAGCAGTACTTC.

The CDR3 nucleotides read TGTGCCAGCAGCCCTCTAGCGGGAGGCTACAATGAGCAGTTCTTC. Protein product: CASSPLAGGYNEQFF. The V gene is TRBV7-3, the J gene TRBJ2-1; 11 positions match TRBD2. Germline loops: CDR1 SGHTA, CDR2 FQGTGA. The CDR3 contains 15 residues. With 5 bases clipped from V and 3 bases from J, the junction kept 3 bases outside the gene matches.

The chain's CDR3 is CASSLLDYGYTF. CDR3 sequence (DNA): TGTGCCAGCAGCTTACTCGACTATGGCTACACCTTC. The chain is built from TRBV7-2 and TRBJ1-2; D is uncertain. Germline CDR1 is SGHTA and CDR2 is FQGNSA. Trimming pared 2 bases from V and 3 bases from J, leaving 4 bases between. This CDR3 spans 12 amino acids.

The table lists this clone with a count of one. V gene TRBV18 combines with J gene TRBJ2-3, with D unresolved. The CDR3 runs to 15 residues. The V and J ends lost 1 base and 2 bases respectively, with 10 bases between them. Germline V gives CDR1 KGHSH, CDR2 LQKENI. The CDR3 DNA is TGTGCCAGCTCACCACGTCAGGCTACCACAGATACGCAGTATTTT. Translating gives CASSPRQATTDTQYF. Complete variable domain (other parts from reference TRBV18 and TRBJ2-3): NAGVMQNPRHLVRRRGQEARLRCSPMKGHSHVYWYRQLPEEGLKFMVYLQKENIIDESGMPKERFSAEFPKEGPSILRIQQVVRGDSAAYFCASSPRQATTDTQYFGPGTRLTVL.

This clone was recorded once. V and J are TRBV7-3 and TRBJ2-1; 7 bases fit TRBD2. V trimming: 5 bases; J trimming: 6 bases; junction bases outside the gene matches: 1. The CDR3 has 12 amino acids. In germline, CDR1 is SGHTA, CDR2 FQGTGA. The CDR3 loop is CASSRGGNEQFF. The CDR3, as DNA: TGTGCCAGCAGCCGCGGGGGCAATGAGCAGTTCTTC.

The chain joins TRBV29-1 to TRBJ2-7, with a tentative D call TRBD2 (6 bases). CDR3 length: 14 amino acids. Germline assignment: CDR1 SQVTM and CDR2 ANQGSEA. With 4 bases removed from V and 4 bases from J, the gap between germline ends came to 17 bases. The CDR3 region has the DNA TGCAGCGTTGTAAAGGAGGGAACAAGGTACGAGCAGTACTTC. Its protein product is CSVVKEGTRYEQYF.

The rearrangement joins TRBV19 to TRBJ2-7, with D perhaps matching TRBD1 (5 bases). Trimming left V 10 bases short and J 3 bases short, with 16 bases between. This CDR3 comprises 13 residues. Germline-derived CDR1 and CDR2 are LNHDA and SQIVND (reference sequence). CDR3 sequence reads: CATGDRRHYEQYF. For the CDR3, the DNA is TGTGCCACCGGCGACAGACGCCACTACGAGCAGTACTTC. The variable domain in full, completed from reference TRBV19 and TRBJ2-7, reads DGGITQSPKYLFRKEGQNVTLSCEQNLNHDAMYWYRQDPGQGLRLIYYSQIVNDFQKGDIAEGYSVSREKKESFPLTVTSAQKNPTAFYLCATGDRRHYEQYFGPGTRLTVT.

V gene TRBV11-2 combines with J gene TRBJ2-3, with 8 nucleotides matching TRBD2. The CDR3 length is 16 residues. Germline lookup yields CDR1 SGHAT and CDR2 FQNNGV. The V segment lost 3 bases and the J segment 3 bases; nucleotides outside the gene matches: 8. The CDR3 bases are TGTGCCAGCAGCTTGGGTGGCGGGAGGTCAACAGATACGCAGTATTTT. It yields the protein CASSLGGGRSTDTQYF.

A single count supports this clone. The chain has TRBV7-8 and TRBJ2-1, with TRBD2 matching 7 bases. The CDR3 length is 12 residues. Per germline, CDR1 SGHVS and CDR2 FQNEAQ. The ends lost 4 bases at V and 10 bases at J; junction bases unmatched: 4. The CDR3 DNA reads TGTGCCAGCAGCTCCGGGGGGAAGGAGCAGTTCTTC. Translating gives CASSSGGKEQFF.

The chain couples TRBV29-1 to TRBJ2-1, with D maybe TRBD1 (6 bases). The CDR3 consists of 13 residues. Germline assignment: CDR1 SQVTM and CDR2 ANQGSEA. V was trimmed by 4 bases and J by 10 bases, leaving 17 bases between them. CDR3 sequence (DNA): TGCAGCGTTGGACAGGCGCAAGATGGGGAGCAGTTCTTC. Translation: CSVGQAQDGEQFF.

The DNA of the CDR3 is TGTGCCAGCAGTTACTCCAACGTTCAGACTGAAGCTTTCTTT. Encoded protein: CASSYSNVQTEAFF. The chain joins TRBV6-5 to TRBJ1-1, with no clear D. V lost 0 bases and J lost 5, with 10 bases in between. The CDR3 contains 14 residues. Germline V gene lookup returns CDR1 MNHEY and CDR2 SVGAGI.

This clone was found once. The gene calls are TRBV4-2 and TRBJ2-1; 9 nucleotides line up with TRBD1. This CDR3 spans 15 amino acids. V gave up 1 base and J gave up 9 bases; unmatched junction bases: 7. Germline lookup yields CDR1 LGHNA and CDR2 YNFKEQ. DNA of the CDR3: TGTGCCAGCAGCCAAGGAGGAACAGGGGGCAGTGAGCAGTTCTTC. Amino acid sequence: CASSQGGTGGSEQFF.